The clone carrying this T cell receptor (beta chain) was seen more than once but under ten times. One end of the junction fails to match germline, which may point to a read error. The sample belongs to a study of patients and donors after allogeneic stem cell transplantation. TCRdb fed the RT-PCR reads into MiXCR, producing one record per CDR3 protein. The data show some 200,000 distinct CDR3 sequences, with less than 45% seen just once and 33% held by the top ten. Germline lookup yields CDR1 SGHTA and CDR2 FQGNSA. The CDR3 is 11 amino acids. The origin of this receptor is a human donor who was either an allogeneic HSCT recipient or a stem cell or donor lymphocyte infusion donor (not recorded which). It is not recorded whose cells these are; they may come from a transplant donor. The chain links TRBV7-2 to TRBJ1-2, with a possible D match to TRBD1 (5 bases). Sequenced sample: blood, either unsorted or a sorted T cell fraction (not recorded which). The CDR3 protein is CATVRDLYHNF. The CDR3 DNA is TGTGCCACGGTGAGGGACCTCTACCATAACTTC.